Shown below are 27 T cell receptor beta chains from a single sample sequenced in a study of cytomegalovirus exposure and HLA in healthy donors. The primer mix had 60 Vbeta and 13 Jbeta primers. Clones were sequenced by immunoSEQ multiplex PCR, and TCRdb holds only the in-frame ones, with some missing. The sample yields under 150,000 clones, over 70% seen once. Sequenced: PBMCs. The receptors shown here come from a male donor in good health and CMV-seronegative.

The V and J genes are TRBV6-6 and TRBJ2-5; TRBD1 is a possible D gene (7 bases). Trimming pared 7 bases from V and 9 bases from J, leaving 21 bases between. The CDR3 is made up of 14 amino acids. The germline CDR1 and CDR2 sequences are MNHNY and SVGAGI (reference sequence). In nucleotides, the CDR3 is TGTGCCAGCAAAGACAGGGAGGCTTTATGGGCCCAGTACTTC. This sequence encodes CASKDREALWAQYF.

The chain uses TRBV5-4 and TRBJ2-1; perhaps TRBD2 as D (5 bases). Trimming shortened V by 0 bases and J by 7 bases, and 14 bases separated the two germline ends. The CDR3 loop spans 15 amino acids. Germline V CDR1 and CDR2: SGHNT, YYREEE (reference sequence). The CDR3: CASSLDVGVGNEQFF. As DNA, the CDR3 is TGTGCCAGCAGCTTGGACGTGGGAGTGGGGAATGAGCAGTTCTTC.

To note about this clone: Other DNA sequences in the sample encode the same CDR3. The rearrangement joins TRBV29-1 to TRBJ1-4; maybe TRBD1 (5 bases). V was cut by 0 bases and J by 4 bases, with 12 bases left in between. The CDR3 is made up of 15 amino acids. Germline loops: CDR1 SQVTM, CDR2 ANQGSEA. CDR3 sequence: CSVEEFRAGNEKLFF. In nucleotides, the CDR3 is TGCAGCGTTGAAGAGTTCAGGGCCGGTAATGAAAAACTGTTTTTT.

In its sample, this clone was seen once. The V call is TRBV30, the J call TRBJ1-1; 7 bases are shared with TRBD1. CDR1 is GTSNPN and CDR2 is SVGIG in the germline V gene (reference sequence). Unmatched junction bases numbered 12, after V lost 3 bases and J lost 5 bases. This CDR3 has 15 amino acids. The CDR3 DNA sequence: TGTGCCTGGAGCCCGACAGGGCTTCCAGGGACTGAAGCTTTCTTT. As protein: CAWSPTGLPGTEAFF.

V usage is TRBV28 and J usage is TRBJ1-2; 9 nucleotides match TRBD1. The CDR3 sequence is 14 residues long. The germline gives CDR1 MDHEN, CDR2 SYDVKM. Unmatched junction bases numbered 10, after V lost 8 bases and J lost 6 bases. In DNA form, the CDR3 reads TGTGCCAGCCTCCGGGACAGGGTTATGGATGGCTACACCTTC. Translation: CASLRDRVMDGYTF.

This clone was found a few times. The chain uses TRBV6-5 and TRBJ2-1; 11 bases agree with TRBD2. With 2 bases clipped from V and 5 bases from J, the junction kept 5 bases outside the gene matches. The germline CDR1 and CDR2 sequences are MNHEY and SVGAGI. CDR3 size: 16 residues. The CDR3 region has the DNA TGTGCCAGCAGTTACCAGGGACTAGCGGCTAACAATGAGCAGTTCTTC. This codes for CASSYQGLAANNEQFF.

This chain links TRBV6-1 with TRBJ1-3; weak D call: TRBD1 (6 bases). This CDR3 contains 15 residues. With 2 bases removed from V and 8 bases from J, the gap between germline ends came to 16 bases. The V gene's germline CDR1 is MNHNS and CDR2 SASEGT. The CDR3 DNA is TGTGCCAGCAGTGAAAGGGGAGGGGGTCGAGACACCATATATTTT. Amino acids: CASSERGGGRDTIYF.

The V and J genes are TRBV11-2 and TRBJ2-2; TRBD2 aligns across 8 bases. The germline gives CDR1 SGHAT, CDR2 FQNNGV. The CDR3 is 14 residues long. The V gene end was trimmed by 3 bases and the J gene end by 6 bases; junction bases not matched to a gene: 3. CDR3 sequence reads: CASSFGTRSGELFF. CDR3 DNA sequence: TGTGCCAGCAGCTTCGGGACTAGATCCGGGGAGCTGTTTTTT.

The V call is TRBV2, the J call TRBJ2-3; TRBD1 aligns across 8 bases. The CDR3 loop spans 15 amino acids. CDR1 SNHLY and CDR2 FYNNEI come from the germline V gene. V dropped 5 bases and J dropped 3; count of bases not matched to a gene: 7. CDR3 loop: CASSQDRGLTDTQYF. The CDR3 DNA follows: TGTGCCAGCAGTCAAGACAGGGGATTGACAGATACGCAGTATTTT.

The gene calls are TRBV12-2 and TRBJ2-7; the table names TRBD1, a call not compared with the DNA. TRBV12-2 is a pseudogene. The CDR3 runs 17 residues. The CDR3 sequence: CASRLETGTVLRKEQYF. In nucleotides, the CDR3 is TGTGCAAGTCGCTTAGAAACCGGGACAGTCCTACGGAAGGAGCAGTACTTC.

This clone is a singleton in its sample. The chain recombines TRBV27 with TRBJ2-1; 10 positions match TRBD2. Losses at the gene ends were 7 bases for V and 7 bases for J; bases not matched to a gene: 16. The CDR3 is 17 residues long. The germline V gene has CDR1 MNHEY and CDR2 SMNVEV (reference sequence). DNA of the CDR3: TGTGCCAGCAAATCACTAGCGGGAAGGGGAGCGGGTAATGAGCAGTTCTTC. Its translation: CASKSLAGRGAGNEQFF.

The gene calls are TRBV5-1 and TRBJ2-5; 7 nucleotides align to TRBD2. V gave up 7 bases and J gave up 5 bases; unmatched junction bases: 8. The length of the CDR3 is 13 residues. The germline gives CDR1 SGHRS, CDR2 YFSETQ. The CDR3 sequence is CASCEAGRETQYF. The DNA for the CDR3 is TGCGCCAGCTGTGAAGCGGGGCGGGAGACCCAGTACTTC.

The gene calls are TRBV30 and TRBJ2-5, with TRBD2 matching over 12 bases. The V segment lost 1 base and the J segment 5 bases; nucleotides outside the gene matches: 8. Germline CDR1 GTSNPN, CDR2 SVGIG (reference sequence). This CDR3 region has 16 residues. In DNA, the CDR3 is TGTGCCTGGAGTGGAGGACTAGCGGGACGGCGGGAGACCCAGTACTTC. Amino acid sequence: CAWSGGLAGRRETQYF.

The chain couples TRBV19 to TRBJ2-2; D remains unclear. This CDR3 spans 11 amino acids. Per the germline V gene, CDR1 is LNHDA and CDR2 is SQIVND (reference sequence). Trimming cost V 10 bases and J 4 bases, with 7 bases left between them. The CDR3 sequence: CAIKLTGELFF. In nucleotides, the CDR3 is TGTGCCATCAAGCTCACCGGGGAGCTGTTTTTT.

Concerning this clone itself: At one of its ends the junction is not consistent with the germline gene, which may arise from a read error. CDR3 region: CASSKGVGKETQYF. The CDR3 DNA is TGTGCTAGCAGCAAAGGGGTTGGGAAGGAGACCCAGTACTTC. The chain joins TRBV7-7 to TRBJ2-5; D might be TRBD1 (5 bases). Germline V gene data show CDR1 as SSHAT and CDR2 as FNYEAQ (reference sequence). This CDR3 is 14 amino acids long.

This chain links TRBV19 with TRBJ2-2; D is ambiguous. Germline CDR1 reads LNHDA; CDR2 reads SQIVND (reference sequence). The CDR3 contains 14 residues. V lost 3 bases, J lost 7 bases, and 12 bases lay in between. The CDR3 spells CASSMASRSGELFF. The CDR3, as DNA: TGTGCCAGTAGTATGGCTAGTCGGAGCGGGGAGCTGTTTTTT.

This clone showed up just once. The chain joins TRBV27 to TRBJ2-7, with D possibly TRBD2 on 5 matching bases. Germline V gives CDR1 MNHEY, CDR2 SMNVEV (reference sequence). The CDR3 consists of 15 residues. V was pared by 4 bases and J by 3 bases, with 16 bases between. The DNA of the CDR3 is TGTGCCAGCAGTTCCCGGGGTAGTACCTACTACGAGCAGTACTTC. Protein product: CASSSRGSTYYEQYF.

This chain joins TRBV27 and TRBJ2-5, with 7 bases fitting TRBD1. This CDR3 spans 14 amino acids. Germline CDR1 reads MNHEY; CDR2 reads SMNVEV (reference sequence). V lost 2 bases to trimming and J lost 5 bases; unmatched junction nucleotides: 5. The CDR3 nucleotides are TGTGCCAGCAGTTTAAACAGGGGCTGGGAGACCCAGTACTTC. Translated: CASSLNRGWETQYF.

The CDR3 region is CASSLKVATNTGELFF. The DNA for the CDR3 is TGCGCCAGCAGCTTGAAGGTAGCGACGAACACCGGGGAGCTGTTTTTT. This chain connects TRBV5-1 to TRBJ2-2; a weak D match, TRBD2 (5 bases). This CDR3 spans 16 amino acids. V lost 1 base to trimming and J lost 0 bases, with 10 bases between them. Germline CDR1 and CDR2: SGHRS and YFSETQ.

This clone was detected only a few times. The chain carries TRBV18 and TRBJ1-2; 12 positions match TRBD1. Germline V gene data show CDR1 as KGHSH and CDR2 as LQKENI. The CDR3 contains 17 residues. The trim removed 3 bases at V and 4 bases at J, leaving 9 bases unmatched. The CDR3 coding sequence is TGTGCCAGCTCACCCGGGACAGGGGGCGAGGGGAGCTATGGCTACACCTTC. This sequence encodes CASSPGTGGEGSYGYTF.

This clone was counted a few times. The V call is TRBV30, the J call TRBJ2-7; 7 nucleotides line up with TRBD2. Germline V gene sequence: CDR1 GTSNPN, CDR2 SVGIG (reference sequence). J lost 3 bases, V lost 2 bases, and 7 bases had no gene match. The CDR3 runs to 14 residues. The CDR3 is CAWSPASGLYEQYF. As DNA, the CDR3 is TGTGCCTGGAGTCCGGCTAGCGGCCTCTACGAGCAGTACTTC.

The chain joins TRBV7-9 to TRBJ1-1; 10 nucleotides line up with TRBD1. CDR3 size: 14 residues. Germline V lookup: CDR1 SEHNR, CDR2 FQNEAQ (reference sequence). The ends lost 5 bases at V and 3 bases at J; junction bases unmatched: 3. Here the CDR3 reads CASSLDRGHTEAFF. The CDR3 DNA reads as TGTGCCAGCAGCCTAGACAGGGGGCACACTGAAGCTTTCTTT.

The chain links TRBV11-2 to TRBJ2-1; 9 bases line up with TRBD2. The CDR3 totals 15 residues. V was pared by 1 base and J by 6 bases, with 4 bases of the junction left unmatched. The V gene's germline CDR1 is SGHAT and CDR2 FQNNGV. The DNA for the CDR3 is TGTGCCAGCAGCTTAGTCCTAGCGGGACCCAATGAGCAGTTCTTC. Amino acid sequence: CASSLVLAGPNEQFF.

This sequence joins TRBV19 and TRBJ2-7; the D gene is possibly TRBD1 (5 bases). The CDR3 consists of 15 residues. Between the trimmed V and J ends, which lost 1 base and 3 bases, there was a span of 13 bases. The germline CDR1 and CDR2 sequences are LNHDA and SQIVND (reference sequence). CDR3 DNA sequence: TGTGCCAGTAGTATAGTAGGGCAGGGCCTCTACGAGCAGTACTTC. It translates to CASSIVGQGLYEQYF.

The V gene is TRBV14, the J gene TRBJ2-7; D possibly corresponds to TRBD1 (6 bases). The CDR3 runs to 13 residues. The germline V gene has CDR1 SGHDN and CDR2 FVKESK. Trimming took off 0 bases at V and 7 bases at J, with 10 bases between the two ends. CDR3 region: CASSQDIRGEQYF. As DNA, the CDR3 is TGTGCCAGCAGCCAAGATATCAGGGGAGAGCAGTACTTC.

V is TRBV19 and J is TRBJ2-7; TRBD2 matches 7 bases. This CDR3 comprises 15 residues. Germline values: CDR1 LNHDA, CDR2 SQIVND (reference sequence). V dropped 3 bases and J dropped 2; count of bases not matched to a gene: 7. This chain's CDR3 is CASSIRGLAAYEQYF. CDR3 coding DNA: TGTGCCAGTAGTATTCGAGGGCTAGCGGCCTACGAGCAGTACTTC.

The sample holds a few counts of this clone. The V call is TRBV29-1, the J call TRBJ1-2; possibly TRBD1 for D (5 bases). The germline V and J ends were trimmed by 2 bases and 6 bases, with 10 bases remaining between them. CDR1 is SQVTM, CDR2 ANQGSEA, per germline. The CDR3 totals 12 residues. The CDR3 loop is CSVEQGMNGYTF. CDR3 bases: TGCAGCGTTGAACAGGGTATGAATGGCTACACCTTC.